Each of the 23 T cell receptor beta chains below was sequenced from the same sample in a study of blood T cell repertoires in COVID-19. Sequencing used immunoSEQ multiplex PCR; TCRdb keeps in-frame clones, though not all of them. The sample lists 200,000 to 250,000 clones; around 88% were seen once. Source material: peripheral blood. All receptors derive from a woman older than 75 with COVID-19, enrolled during active disease.

The genes are TRBV2 and TRBJ1-6; the D is unclear. The CDR3 is made up of 12 amino acids. Between the trimmed V and J ends, which lost 4 bases and 7 bases, there was a span of 5 bases. Germline CDR1 and CDR2: SNHLY and FYNNEI. The CDR3 DNA follows: TGTGCCAGCAGTGTCCCGAATTCACCCCTCCACTTT. It specifies CASSVPNSPLHF.

The chain recombines TRBV2 with TRBJ1-1, with 9 nucleotides matching TRBD1. This CDR3 has 13 residues. The V and J ends lost 5 bases and 8 bases, in that order; junction bases with no gene match: 6. Germline V gene lookup returns CDR1 SNHLY and CDR2 FYNNEI. The CDR3 here is CASSRDRVGEAFF. DNA for the CDR3: TGTGCCAGCAGTAGGGACAGGGTGGGAGAAGCTTTCTTT. Variable domain in full (rest from reference TRBV2 and TRBJ1-1): EPEVTQTPSHQVTQMGQEVILRCVPISNHLYFYWYRQILGQKVEFLVSFYNNEISEKSEIFDDQFSVERPDGSNFTLKIRSTKLEDSAMYFCASSRDRVGEAFFGQGTRLTVV.

The CDR3 loop is CASSPSGQRRGYTF. CDR3 DNA sequence: TGTGCCAGCAGTCCCTCGGGACAGCGGAGGGGCTACACCTTC. The chain couples TRBV6-2 or TRBV6-3 to TRBJ1-2; the match to TRBD1 covers 7 bases. CDR1 and CDR2 from the germline V gene are MNHEY and SVGEGT. The CDR3 contains 14 residues. Trimming took 5 bases from V and 8 from J; bases not matched to a gene: 11.

The V gene is TRBV28, the J gene TRBJ1-5; tentatively, D is TRBD1 (5 bases). V was trimmed by 5 bases and J by 9 bases, leaving 8 bases between them. Germline CDR1 reads MDHEN; CDR2 reads SYDVKM. This CDR3 has 11 residues. CDR3 nucleotide sequence: TGTGCCAGCAGTAGGGACTGGCCCCAGCATTTT. It is translated as CASSRDWPQHF.

In its sample, this clone was seen once. This chain connects TRBV24-1 to TRBJ2-3, with 10 positions matching TRBD2. Losses at the gene ends were 5 bases for V and 0 bases for J; bases not matched to a gene: 19. Germline-derived CDR1 and CDR2 are KGHDR and SFDVKD. The CDR3 is 21 amino acids. This CDR3 reads CATSVTGTSEAYTSSTDTQYF. DNA for the CDR3: TGTGCCACCAGTGTTACCGGGACTAGCGAGGCGTATACCTCTAGCACAGATACGCAGTATTTT.

This chain joins TRBV30 and TRBJ1-6; D is ambiguous. V shed 5 bases and J shed 0 bases, with 5 bases lying between them. Germline V lookup: CDR1 GTSNPN, CDR2 SVGIG (reference sequence). The CDR3 has 13 residues. The CDR3 DNA reads TGTGCCTGGTCGAGCTCCTATAATTCACCCCTCCACTTT. The encoded protein is CAWSSSYNSPLHF.

The rearrangement uses TRBV7-2 and TRBJ2-7, with 8 bases identical to TRBD1. Per the germline V gene, CDR1 is SGHTA and CDR2 is FQGNSA. The ends lost 4 bases at V and 0 bases at J; junction bases unmatched: 5. The CDR3 spans 15 residues. DNA of the CDR3: TGTGCCAGCAGCTGGCAGGGGGCCCTCTCCTACGAGCAGTACTTC. Amino acids: CASSWQGALSYEQYF.

The V call is TRBV18, the J call TRBJ1-2; D is perhaps TRBD1 (5 bases). The CDR3 covers 13 residues. Per the germline V gene, CDR1 is KGHSH and CDR2 is LQKENI. The V end was cut by 1 base, the J end by 10 bases, with 13 bases between. The CDR3, as DNA: TGTGCCAGCTCACCACAGGGGATCAAAGACTACACCTTC. Its translation is CASSPQGIKDYTF.

V and J are TRBV3-1 (or the pseudogene TRBV3-2) and TRBJ1-2, with 11 bases matching TRBD1. With 6 bases clipped from V and 3 bases from J, the junction kept 3 bases outside the gene matches. Germline V gene lookup returns CDR1 LGHDT and CDR2 YNNKEL (reference sequence). CDR3 length equals 14 residues. CDR3 in amino acids: CASSRDRGDYGYTF. CDR3 nucleotide sequence: TGTGCCAGCAGTAGGGACAGGGGGGACTATGGCTACACCTTC.

The chain recombines TRBV19 with TRBJ1-4; unclear D gene. The length of the CDR3 is 11 residues. The germline gives CDR1 LNHDA, CDR2 SQIVND (reference sequence). V dropped 6 bases and J dropped 7 bases, with 6 bases sitting between them. This CDR3 is CASRTSEKLFF. In nucleotides, the CDR3 is TGTGCCAGTAGAACGAGTGAAAAACTGTTTTTT.

This chain uses TRBV5-1 with TRBJ2-6, with 8 bases fitting TRBD1. Trimming removed 4 bases from V and 2 bases from J; junction bases left unmatched: 8. Germline V lookup: CDR1 SGHRS, CDR2 YFSETQ. The CDR3 consists of 17 residues. CDR3 DNA: TGCGCCAGCAGCCCCCAAGCACAGGGGGCTGGGGCCAACGTCCTGACTTTC. Translating it yields CASSPQAQGAGANVLTF.

With respect to this clone: Other nucleotide sequences from this sample produce the same CDR3. The rearrangement links TRBV6-4 to TRBJ2-3, with unresolved D. Per the germline V gene, CDR1 is MRHNA and CDR2 is SNTAGT. Trimming pared 3 bases from V and 2 bases from J, leaving 6 bases between. The CDR3 has 13 residues. The chain's CDR3 is CASSERSTDTQYF. CDR3 in DNA: TGTGCCAGCAGTGAGAGGTCCACAGATACGCAGTATTTT.

The chain recombines TRBV6-4 with TRBJ2-7; TRBD2 agrees at 9 bases. Germline CDR1 is MRHNA and CDR2 is SNTAGT. The CDR3 contains 15 residues. With V trimmed by 2 bases and J by 4 bases, 6 bases remained unmatched. CDR3 in amino acids: CASSDLLAGSYEQYV. CDR3 nucleotides: TGTGCCAGCAGTGACCTCCTAGCGGGGTCTTACGAGCAGTACGTC.

The V call is TRBV10-3, the J call TRBJ1-2; 8 nucleotides match TRBD1. The CDR3 has 16 residues. Germline V gene data show CDR1 as ENHRY and CDR2 as SYGVKD. J gave up 8 bases and V 2 bases, and 13 bases lay outside the gene matches. Here the CDR3 reads CAISEPRTGSSSGYTF. In DNA form, the CDR3 reads TGTGCCATCAGTGAGCCCCGGACAGGGTCATCTAGCGGCTACACCTTC.

V and J are TRBV24-1 and TRBJ2-5; 7 bases align to TRBD2. The germline V gene has CDR1 KGHDR and CDR2 SFDVKD. This CDR3 is built from 13 residues. The V segment lost 5 bases and the J segment 5 bases; nucleotides outside the gene matches: 4. For the CDR3, the DNA is TGTGCCACCAGTGCCCCCGGGGGGGAGACCCAGTACTTC. It encodes CATSAPGGETQYF.

The gene calls are TRBV6-5 and TRBJ2-2; 10 bases are a match to TRBD1. The CDR3 sequence is 16 residues long. Trimming cost V 0 bases and J 8 bases; bases outside gene matches: 6. The germline V gene encodes CDR1 MNHEY and CDR2 SVGAGI. In DNA form, the CDR3 reads TGTGCCAGCAGTTACTCCGGACAGGGGGAGGAAGGGGAGCTGTTTTTT. Its protein product is CASSYSGQGEEGELFF.

To note about this clone: Other DNA sequences within the sample encode an identical CDR3. The chain joins TRBV9 to TRBJ2-2; possible D gene TRBD1, 6 bases. The CDR3 is 14 residues long. Trimming took 0 bases from V and 7 from J, leaving 10 bases between them. Germline V lookup: CDR1 SGDLS, CDR2 YYNGEE. The CDR3 nucleotides are TGTGCCAGCAGCGTAGGTCTAGGGGGCGGGGAGCTGTTTTTT. It is translated as CASSVGLGGGELFF.

The chain employs TRBV20-1 and TRBJ2-3; 13 bases align to TRBD2. The V gene end was trimmed by 3 bases and the J gene end by 4 bases; junction bases not matched to a gene: 7. CDR3 length: 16 residues. Germline CDR1 and CDR2: DFQATT and SNEGSKA (reference sequence). The CDR3 is CSASTSGGAWSDTQYF. In DNA form, the CDR3 reads TGCAGTGCTAGTACTAGCGGGGGGGCCTGGTCAGATACGCAGTATTTT.

This chain connects TRBV29-1 to TRBJ1-1, with D possibly TRBD1 on 5 matching bases. The CDR3 length is 13 residues. Trimming shortened V by 3 bases and J by 1 base, and 9 bases separated the two germline ends. The germline gives CDR1 SQVTM, CDR2 ANQGSEA. The CDR3 nucleotides are TGCAGCGTTGAGGGGCAGCCGAACACTGAAGCTTTCTTT. Translation: CSVEGQPNTEAFF.

In this sample, this clone turned up a few times. The chain's CDR3 is CASSIDYRSLGSNQPQHF. DNA for the CDR3: TGTGCCAGTAGTATAGATTATAGGAGCCTCGGGAGCAATCAGCCCCAGCATTTT. The chain recombines TRBV19 with TRBJ1-5, with D uncertain. V lost 0 bases and J lost 1, with 16 bases in between. From germline, CDR1 is LNHDA and CDR2 SQIVND (reference sequence). The CDR3 extends over 18 amino acids.

The chain couples TRBV5-6 to TRBJ1-5, with 10 bases fitting TRBD1. The CDR3 runs to 16 residues. The V gene's germline CDR1 is SGHDT and CDR2 YYEEEE. V shed 3 bases and J 7 bases; nucleotides not matched to a gene: 10. The DNA for the CDR3 is TGTGCCAGCAGCTCCGAGACAGGGGGCAGGGGGCAGCCCCAGCATTTT. The encoded protein is CASSSETGGRGQPQHF.

The sample holds a few counts of this clone. The chain recombines TRBV6-5 with TRBJ1-5; 7 bases agree with TRBD1. Per the germline V gene, CDR1 is MNHEY and CDR2 is SVGAGI. The CDR3 spans 14 residues. V gave up 6 bases and J gave up 3 bases; unmatched junction bases: 5. CDR3 amino acids: CASRPGTANQPQHF. In nucleotides, the CDR3 is TGTGCCAGCAGGCCTGGGACAGCCAATCAGCCCCAGCATTTT.

CDR3 in DNA: TGTGCCAGCAGTCGGGGACAGGGGTTGGCTGGGGCCAACGTCCTGACTTTC. It yields the protein CASSRGQGLAGANVLTF. This sequence joins TRBV27 and TRBJ2-6; 10 bases agree with TRBD1. Per the germline V gene, CDR1 is MNHEY and CDR2 is SMNVEV (reference sequence). Trimming removed 5 bases from V and 2 bases from J; junction bases left unmatched: 6. The CDR3 contains 17 residues.